The rows below give T cell receptor beta chains drawn from one sample of a study of OX40 agonist ivuxolimab in advanced cancers. Clones were read by immunoSEQ multiplex PCR, and TCRdb kept only the in-frame ones, dropping some. Among 80,000 or so clones, 85% to 95% were seen once, and the ten largest hold about 0.32%. This specimen consisted of CD4+ or CD8+ T cells sorted from blood, obtained in a trial of the OX40 agonist ivuxolimab. All receptors derive from an adult with an advanced solid tumor such as melanoma, head and neck, liver or kidney cancer. CDR3s include the opening cysteine and the closing phenylalanine or tryptophan. A D gene is named only where the DNA matches it firmly. The size field is filled for only some rows; it gives once, few, many or a size class.

CDR3: CASSVGRYNEQFF
V: TRBV9
size: NA
D: NA

CDR3: CAWSEKAGGLIGELFF
V: TRBV30
size: NA
D: TRBD1

CDR3: CASSPLDREFTGELFF
V: TRBV5-1
size: NA
D: TRBD1

CDR3: CASSFRDSGNTIYF
V: TRBV6-5
size: NA
D: NA

CDR3: CASSSQGGIDTQYF
V: TRBV6-6
size: NA
D: TRBD1

CDR3: CASSYSTGSGNTIYF
V: TRBV6-5
size: NA
D: NA

CDR3: CASSEGVTDTQYF
V: TRBV2
size: NA
D: NA

CDR3: CASHGGGTYEQYF
V: TRBV30
size: NA
D: TRBD2

CDR3: CASTRTGGQPQHF
V: TRBV2
size: NA
D: TRBD1

CDR3: CASSVGTNYGYTF
V: TRBV9
size: once
D: NA

CDR3: CASSWAPGRSGSPLHF
V: TRBV7-2
size: NA
D: NA

CDR3: CASSYGAVSTEAFF
V: TRBV6-5
size: once
D: NA

CDR3: CSVHGLGDTEAFF
V: TRBV29-1
size: few
D: NA

CDR3: CSVERGGVEQFF
V: TRBV29-1
size: NA
D: NA

CDR3: CASSPSRASTDTQYF
V: TRBV7-3
size: NA
D: NA

CDR3: CAWRGLADTQYF
V: TRBV30
size: NA
D: NA

CDR3: CAWNGGSGNTIYF
V: TRBV30
size: NA
D: NA

CDR3: CASSQGLAGASNTGELFF
V: TRBV4-3
size: NA
D: TRBD2

CDR3: CASSPLGRLSSGNTIYF
V: TRBV18
size: NA
D: NA

CDR3: CASSLEGSANTGELFF
V: TRBV5-4
size: NA
D: NA

CDR3: CASRQLANQPQHF
V: TRBV27
size: NA
D: NA

CDR3: CASSVGSQGQPQHF
V: TRBV9
size: NA
D: NA

CDR3: CASSVFVGQGYYEQYF
V: TRBV5-6
size: NA
D: TRBD1

CDR3: CASSDREGTETQYF
V: TRBV2
size: NA
D: TRBD2

CDR3: CASSPPRTGIYEQYF
V: TRBV18
size: NA
D: TRBD1